Given below is one TCR beta chain in context. This record comes from a study of cytomegalovirus exposure and HLA in healthy donors. Both 60 Vbeta primers and 13 Jbeta primers went into the PCR. Profiling relied on immunoSEQ multiplex PCR, and the TCRdb table lists in-frame clones only, not all of them. The sample lists 35,000 to 45,000 clones; approximately 52% were seen once. The CDR3 length is 14 residues. Germline V gene sequence: CDR1 SGHDT, CDR2 YYEEEE. The clonotype comes from a human donor in good health. The sample taken for sequencing was PBMCs. V gene TRBV5-6 combines with J gene TRBJ2-3, with 7 nucleotides matching TRBD1. The tail of the sequence fits TRBJ1-5 better, so the J call may be wrong. The CDR3 loop reads CASSPGQIPDTQHF. Here the CDR3 DNA reads TGTGCCAGCAGCCCGGGACAGATCCCAGATACGCAGCATTTT.